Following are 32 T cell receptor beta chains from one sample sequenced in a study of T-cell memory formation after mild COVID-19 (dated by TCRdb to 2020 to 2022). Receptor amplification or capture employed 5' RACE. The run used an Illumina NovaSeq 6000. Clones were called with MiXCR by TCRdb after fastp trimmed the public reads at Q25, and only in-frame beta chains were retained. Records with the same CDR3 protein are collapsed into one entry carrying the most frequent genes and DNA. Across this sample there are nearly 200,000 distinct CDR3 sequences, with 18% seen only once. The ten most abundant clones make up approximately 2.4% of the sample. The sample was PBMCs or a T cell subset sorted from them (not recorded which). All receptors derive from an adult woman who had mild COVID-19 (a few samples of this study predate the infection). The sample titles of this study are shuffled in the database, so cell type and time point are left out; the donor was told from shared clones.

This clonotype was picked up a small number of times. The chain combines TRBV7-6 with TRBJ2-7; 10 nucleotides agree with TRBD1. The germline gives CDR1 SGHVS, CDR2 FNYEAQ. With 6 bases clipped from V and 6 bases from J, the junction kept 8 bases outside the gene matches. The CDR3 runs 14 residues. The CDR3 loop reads CASSASGQGFEQYF. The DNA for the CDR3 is TGTGCCAGCAGTGCCTCGGGACAGGGGTTCGAGCAGTACTTC.

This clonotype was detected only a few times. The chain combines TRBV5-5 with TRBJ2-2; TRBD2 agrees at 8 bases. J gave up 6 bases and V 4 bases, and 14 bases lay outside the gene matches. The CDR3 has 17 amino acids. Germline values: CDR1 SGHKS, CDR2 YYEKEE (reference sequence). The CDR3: CASSIPGGPGESGELFF. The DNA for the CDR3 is TGTGCCAGCAGCATCCCGGGGGGGCCAGGGGAGTCCGGGGAGCTGTTTTTT. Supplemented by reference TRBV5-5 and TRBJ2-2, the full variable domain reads DAGVTQSPTHLIKTRGQQVTLRCSPISGHKSVSWYQQVLGQGPQFIFQYYEKEERGRGNFPDRFSARQFPNYSSELNVNALLLGDSALYLCASSIPGGPGESGELFFGEGSRLTVL.

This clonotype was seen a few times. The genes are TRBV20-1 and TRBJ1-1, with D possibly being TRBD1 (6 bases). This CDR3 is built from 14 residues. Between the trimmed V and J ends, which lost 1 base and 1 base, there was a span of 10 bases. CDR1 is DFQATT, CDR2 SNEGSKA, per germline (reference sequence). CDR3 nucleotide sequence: TGCAGTGCTAGAGGGGGGGCCCCGAACACTGAAGCTTTCTTT. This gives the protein CSARGGAPNTEAFF.

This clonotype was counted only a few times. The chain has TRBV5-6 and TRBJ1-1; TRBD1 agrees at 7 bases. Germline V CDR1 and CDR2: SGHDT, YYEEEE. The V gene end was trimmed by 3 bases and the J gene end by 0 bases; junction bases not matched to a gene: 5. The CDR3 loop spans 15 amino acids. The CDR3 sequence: CASSSRQGMNTEAFF. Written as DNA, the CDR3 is TGTGCCAGCAGCTCGAGACAGGGAATGAACACTGAAGCTTTCTTT.

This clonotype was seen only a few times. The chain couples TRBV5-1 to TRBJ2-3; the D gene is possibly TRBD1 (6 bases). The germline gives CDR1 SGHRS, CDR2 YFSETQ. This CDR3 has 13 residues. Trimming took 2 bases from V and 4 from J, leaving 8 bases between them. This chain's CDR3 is CASSLQGSDTQYF. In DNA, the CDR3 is TGCGCCAGCAGCTTACAGGGTTCAGATACGCAGTATTTT.

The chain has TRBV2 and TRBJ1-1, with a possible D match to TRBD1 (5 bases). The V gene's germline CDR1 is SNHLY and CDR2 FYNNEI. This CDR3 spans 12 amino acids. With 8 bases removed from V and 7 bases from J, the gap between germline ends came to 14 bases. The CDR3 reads CASQKFGGEAFF. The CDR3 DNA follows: TGTGCCAGCCAAAAGTTCGGGGGTGAAGCTTTCTTT.

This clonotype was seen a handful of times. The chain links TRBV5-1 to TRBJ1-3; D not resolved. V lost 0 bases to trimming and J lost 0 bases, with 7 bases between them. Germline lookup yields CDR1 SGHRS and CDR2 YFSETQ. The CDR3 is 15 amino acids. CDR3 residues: CASSLGPPSGNTIYF. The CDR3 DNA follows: TGCGCCAGCAGCTTGGGTCCGCCCTCTGGAAACACCATATATTTT. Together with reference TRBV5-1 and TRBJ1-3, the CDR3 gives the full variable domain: KAGVTQTPRYLIKTRGQQVTLSCSPISGHRSVSWYQQTPGQGLQFLFEYFSETQRNKGNFPGRFSGRQFSNSRSEMNVSTLELGDSALYLCASSLGPPSGNTIYFGEGSWLTVV.

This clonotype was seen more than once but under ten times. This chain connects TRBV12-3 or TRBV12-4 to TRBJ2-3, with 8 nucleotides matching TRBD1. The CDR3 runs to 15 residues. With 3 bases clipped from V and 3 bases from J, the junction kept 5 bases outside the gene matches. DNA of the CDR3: TGTGCCAGCAGTTTTGAGGGACAGGCGACAGATACGCAGTATTTT. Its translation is CASSFEGQATDTQYF.

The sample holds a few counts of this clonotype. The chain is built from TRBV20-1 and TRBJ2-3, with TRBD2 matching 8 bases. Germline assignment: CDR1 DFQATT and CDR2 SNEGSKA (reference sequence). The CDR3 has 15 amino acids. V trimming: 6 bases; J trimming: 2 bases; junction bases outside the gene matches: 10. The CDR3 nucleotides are TGCAGTGCCCCCGCCGCGGGAGGTTCCACAGATACGCAGTATTTT. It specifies CSAPAAGGSTDTQYF.

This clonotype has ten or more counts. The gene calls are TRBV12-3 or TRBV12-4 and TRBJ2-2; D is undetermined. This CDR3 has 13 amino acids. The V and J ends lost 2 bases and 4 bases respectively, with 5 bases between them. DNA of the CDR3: TGTGCCAGCAGTTTATCAAGCACCGGGGAGCTGTTTTTT. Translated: CASSLSSTGELFF.

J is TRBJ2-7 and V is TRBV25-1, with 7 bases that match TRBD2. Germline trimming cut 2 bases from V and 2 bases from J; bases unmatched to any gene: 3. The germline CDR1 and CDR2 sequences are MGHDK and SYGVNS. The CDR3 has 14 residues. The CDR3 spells CASSELAGAYEQYF. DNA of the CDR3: TGTGCCAGCAGTGAACTTGCGGGGGCCTACGAGCAGTACTTC.

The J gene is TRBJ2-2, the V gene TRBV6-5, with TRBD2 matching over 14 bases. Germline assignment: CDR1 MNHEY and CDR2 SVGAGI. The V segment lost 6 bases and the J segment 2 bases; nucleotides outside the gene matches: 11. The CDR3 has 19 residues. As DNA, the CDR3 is TGTGCCAGCAGAGCACGACTAGCGGGGGGGCTTCGTAACACCGGGGAGCTGTTTTTT. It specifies CASRARLAGGLRNTGELFF.

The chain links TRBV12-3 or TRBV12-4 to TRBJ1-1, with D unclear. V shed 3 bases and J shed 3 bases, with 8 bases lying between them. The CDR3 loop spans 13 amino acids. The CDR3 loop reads CASSLIRDTEAFF. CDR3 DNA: TGTGCCAGCAGTTTGATAAGGGACACTGAAGCTTTCTTT.

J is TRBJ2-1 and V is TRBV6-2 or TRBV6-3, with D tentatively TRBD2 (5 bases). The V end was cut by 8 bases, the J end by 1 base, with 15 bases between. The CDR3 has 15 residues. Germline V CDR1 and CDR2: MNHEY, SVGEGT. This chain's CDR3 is CASLGSYLSYNEQFF. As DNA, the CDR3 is TGTGCCAGCCTAGGGAGCTATTTATCCTACAATGAGCAGTTCTTC.

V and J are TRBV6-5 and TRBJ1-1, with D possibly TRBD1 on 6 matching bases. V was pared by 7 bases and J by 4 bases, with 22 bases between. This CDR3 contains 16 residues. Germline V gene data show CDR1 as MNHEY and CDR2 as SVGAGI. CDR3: CASTLTAGDWGTEAFF. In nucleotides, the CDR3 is TGTGCCAGCACTCTTACGGCAGGGGATTGGGGCACTGAAGCTTTCTTT.

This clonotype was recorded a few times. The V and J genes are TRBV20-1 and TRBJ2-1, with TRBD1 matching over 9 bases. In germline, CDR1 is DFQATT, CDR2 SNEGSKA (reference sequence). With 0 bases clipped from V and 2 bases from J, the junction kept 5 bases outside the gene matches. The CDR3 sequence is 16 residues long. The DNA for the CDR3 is TGCAGTGCTAGAGATTGGGGACAGGGTGCCTACAATGAGCAGTTCTTC. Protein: CSARDWGQGAYNEQFF.

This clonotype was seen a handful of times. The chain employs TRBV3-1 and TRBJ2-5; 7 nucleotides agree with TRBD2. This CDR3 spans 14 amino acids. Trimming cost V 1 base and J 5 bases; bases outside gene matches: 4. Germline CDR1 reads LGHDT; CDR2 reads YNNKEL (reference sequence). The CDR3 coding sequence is TGTGCCAGCAGCCAAGCCGGACTAGTCGAGACCCAGTACTTC. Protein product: CASSQAGLVETQYF.

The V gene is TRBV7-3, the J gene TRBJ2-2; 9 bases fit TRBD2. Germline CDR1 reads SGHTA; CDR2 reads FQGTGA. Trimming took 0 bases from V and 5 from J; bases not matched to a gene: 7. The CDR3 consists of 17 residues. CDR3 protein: CASSLTSLAGITGELFF. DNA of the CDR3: TGTGCCAGCAGCTTAACTAGCCTAGCGGGGATTACCGGGGAGCTGTTTTTT. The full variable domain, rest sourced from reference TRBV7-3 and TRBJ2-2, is GAGVSQTPSNKVTEKGKYVELRCDPISGHTALYWYRQSLGQGPEFLIYFQGTGAADDSGLPNDRFFAVRPEGSVSTLKIQRTERGDSAVYLCASSLTSLAGITGELFFGEGSRLTVL.

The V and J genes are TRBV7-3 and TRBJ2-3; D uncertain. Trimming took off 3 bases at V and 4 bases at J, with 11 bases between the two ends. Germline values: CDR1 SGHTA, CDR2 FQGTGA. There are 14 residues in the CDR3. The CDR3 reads CASSFRNLADTQYF. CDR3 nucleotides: TGTGCCAGCAGCTTTCGTAATCTGGCAGATACGCAGTATTTT.

In DNA, the CDR3 is TGTGCCAGCACCCTTGCCTACGAGCAGTACTTC. This encodes CASTLAYEQYF. The chain couples TRBV6-1 to TRBJ2-7; the D is unclear. The V gene's germline CDR1 is MNHNS and CDR2 SASEGT. V lost 7 bases, J lost 2 bases, and 6 bases lay in between. The CDR3 extends over 11 amino acids.

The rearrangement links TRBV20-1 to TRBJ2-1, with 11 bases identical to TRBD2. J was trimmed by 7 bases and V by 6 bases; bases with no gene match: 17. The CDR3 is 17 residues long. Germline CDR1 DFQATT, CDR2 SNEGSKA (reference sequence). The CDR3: CSALLSHSGRAGNEQFF. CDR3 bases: TGCAGTGCCCTACTCAGCCATAGCGGGAGGGCGGGGAATGAGCAGTTCTTC.

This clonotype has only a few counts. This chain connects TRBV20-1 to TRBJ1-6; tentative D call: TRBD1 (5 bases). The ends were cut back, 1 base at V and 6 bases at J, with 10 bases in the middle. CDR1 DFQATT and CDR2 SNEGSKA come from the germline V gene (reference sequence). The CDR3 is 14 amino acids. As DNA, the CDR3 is TGCAGTGCTAGAGGGGGGAATAGTAATTCACCCCTCCACTTT. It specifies CSARGGNSNSPLHF.

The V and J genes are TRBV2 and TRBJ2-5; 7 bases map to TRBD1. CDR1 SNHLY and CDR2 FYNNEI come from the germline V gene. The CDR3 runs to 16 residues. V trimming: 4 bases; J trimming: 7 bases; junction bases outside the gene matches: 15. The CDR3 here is CASSGALTGAGRTQYF. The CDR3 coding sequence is TGTGCCAGCAGTGGGGCCCTCACAGGGGCAGGACGGACCCAGTACTTC.

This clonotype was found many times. The CDR3 sequence: CASSQDRDQPQHF. For the CDR3, the DNA is TGCGCCAGCAGCCAAGATCGCGATCAGCCCCAGCATTTT. The chain is built from TRBV4-1 and TRBJ1-5; D ambiguous. Germline V gives CDR1 MGHRA, CDR2 YSYEKL. V dropped 0 bases and J dropped 5 bases, with 5 bases sitting between them. This CDR3 is built from 13 residues.

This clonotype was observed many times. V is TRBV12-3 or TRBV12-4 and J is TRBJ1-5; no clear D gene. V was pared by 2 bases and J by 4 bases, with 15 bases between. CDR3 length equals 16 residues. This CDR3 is CASSLTSGSRNQPQHF. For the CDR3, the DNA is TGTGCCAGCAGTTTAACATCGGGCAGTCGTAATCAGCCCCAGCATTTT.

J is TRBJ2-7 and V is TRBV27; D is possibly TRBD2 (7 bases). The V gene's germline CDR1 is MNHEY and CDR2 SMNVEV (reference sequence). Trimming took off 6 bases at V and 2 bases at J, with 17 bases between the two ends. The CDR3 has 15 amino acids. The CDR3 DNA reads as TGTGCCAGCAGGGGCCTTAGGGGGAGGGCCTACGAGCAGTACTTC. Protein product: CASRGLRGRAYEQYF.

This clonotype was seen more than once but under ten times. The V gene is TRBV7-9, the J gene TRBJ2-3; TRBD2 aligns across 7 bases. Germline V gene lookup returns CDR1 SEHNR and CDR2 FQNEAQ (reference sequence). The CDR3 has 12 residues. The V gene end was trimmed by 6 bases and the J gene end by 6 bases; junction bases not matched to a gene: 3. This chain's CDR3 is CASSSTSDTQYF. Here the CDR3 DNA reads TGTGCCAGCAGTTCGACTAGCGATACGCAGTATTTT.

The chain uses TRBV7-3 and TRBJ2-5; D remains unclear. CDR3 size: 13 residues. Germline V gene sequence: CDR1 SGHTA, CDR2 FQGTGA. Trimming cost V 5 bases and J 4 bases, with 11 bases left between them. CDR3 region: CASSLTPGETQYF. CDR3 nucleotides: TGTGCCAGCAGCCTTACCCCGGGAGAGACCCAGTACTTC.

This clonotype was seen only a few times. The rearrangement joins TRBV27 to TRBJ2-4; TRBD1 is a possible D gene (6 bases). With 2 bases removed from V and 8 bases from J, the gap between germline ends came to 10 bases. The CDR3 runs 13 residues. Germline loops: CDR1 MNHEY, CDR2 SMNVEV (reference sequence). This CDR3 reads CASSLKKGDIQYF. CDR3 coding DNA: TGTGCCAGCAGTTTAAAGAAGGGGGACATTCAGTACTTC.

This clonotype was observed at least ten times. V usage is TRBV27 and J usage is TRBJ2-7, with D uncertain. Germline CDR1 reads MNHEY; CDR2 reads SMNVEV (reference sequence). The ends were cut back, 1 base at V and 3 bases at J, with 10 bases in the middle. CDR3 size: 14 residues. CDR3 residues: CASSLFRRSYEQYF. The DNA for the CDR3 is TGTGCCAGCAGTTTATTCAGAAGAAGCTACGAGCAGTACTTC.

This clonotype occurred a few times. The CDR3 spells CASSESGGPGDTQYF. The CDR3 DNA is TGCGCCAGCAGCGAAAGCGGGGGGCCGGGAGATACGCAGTATTTT. The rearrangement joins TRBV5-1 to TRBJ2-3; the match to TRBD2 covers 9 bases. Unmatched junction bases numbered 8, after V lost 4 bases and J lost 5 bases. The CDR3 consists of 15 residues. The germline V gene has CDR1 SGHRS and CDR2 YFSETQ.

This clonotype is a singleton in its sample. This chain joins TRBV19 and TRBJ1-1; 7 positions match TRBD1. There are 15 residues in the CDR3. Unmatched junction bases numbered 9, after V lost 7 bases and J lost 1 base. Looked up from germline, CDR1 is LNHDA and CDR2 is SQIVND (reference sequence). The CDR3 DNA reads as TGTGCCAGTACCCCTCAGGACAGGCCGAACACTGAAGCTTTCTTT. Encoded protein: CASTPQDRPNTEAFF.